This T cell receptor (beta chain) comes out of a study of T cells in Graves' hyperthyroidism and ophthalmopathy. Germline-derived CDR1 and CDR2 are SNHLY and FYNNEI. The ends were cut back, 7 bases at V and 5 bases at J, with 14 bases in the middle. CDR3 length: 13 amino acids. This clonotype was recorded many times. Amplified regions were TCR beta CDR3 sequences from RNA transcripts. Researchers ran a first-round RT-PCR on the TCR CDR3 using the HTBI primer set. TCRdb processed the multiplex PCR reads anew with MiXCR; each CDR3 protein has one entry. This sample has approximately 430,000 distinct CDR3 sequences, with 15% to 18% found just once.

This chain connects TRBV2 to TRBJ1-2; D unclear. The receptor's source is a woman under 30 with Graves' hyperthyroidism. Sequenced input: blood. In DNA, the CDR3 is TGTGCCAGCAAGGGTGTACAGAATTATGGCTACACCTTC. It is translated as CASKGVQNYGYTF.